One T cell receptor (beta chain) is described in this entry. Profiled with immunoSEQ multiplex PCR; TCRdb holds only in-frame clones, not every one. The table has tens of thousands of clones, 85% to 95% seen once. V lost 7 bases, J lost 3 bases, and 12 bases stayed unmatched. The CDR3 extends over 15 amino acids. In germline, CDR1 is SGHRS, CDR2 YFSETQ. This sample is part of a study of T cell changes during pregnancy in multiple sclerosis. The chain combines TRBV5-1 with TRBJ2-7, with 8 bases that match TRBD1. Specimen: CD8+ T cells from peripheral blood mononuclear cells, collected in the first trimester of pregnancy. The sequence came from a female donor with multiple sclerosis, enrolled in a pregnancy study. CDR3 residues: CASREFGQGIYEQYF. CDR3 bases: TGCGCCAGCCGAGAATTCGGACAGGGAATCTACGAGCAGTACTTC.